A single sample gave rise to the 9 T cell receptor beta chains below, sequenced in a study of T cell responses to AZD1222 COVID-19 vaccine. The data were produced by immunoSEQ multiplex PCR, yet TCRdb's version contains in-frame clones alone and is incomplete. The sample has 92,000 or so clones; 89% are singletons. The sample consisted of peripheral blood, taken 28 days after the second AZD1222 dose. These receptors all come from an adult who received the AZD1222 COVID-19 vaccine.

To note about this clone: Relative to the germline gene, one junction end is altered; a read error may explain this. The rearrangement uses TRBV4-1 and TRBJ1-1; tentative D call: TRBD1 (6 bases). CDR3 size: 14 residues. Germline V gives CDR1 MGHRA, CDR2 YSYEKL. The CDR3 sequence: CASSEEQGNTEAFF. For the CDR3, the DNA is TGCGCCAGCAGCGAAGAACAGGGTAACACTGAAGCTTTCTTT.

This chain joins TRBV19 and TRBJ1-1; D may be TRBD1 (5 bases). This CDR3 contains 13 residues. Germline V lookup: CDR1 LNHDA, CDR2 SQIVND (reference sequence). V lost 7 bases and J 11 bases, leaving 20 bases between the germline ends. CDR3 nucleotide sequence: TGTGCCAGTAAGTGGCAGGGCCCAAGTGACGCTTTCTTT. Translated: CASKWQGPSDAFF. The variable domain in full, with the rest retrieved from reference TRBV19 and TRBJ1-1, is DGGITQSPKYLFRKEGQNVTLSCEQNLNHDAMYWYRQDPGQGLRLIYYSQIVNDFQKGDIAEGYSVSREKKESFPLTVTSAQKNPTAFYLCASKWQGPSDAFFGQGTRLTVV.

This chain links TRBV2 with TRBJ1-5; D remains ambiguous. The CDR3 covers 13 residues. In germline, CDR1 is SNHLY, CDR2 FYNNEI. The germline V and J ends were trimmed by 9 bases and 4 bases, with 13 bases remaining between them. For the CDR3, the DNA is TGTGCCAGTTGCTGGAGGGAAAATCAGCCCCAGCATTTT. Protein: CASCWRENQPQHF.

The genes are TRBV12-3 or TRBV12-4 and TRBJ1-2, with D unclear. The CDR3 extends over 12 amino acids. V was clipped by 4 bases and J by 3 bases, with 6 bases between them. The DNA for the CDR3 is TGTGCCAGCAGTTGGGCAGACTATGGCTACACCTTC. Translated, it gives CASSWADYGYTF.

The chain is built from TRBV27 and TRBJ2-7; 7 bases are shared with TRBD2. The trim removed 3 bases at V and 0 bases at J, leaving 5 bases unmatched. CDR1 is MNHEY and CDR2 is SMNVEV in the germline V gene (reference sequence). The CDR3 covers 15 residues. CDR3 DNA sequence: TGTGCCAGCAGTTTTGGGGGGGGGTCCTCCTACGAGCAGTACTTC. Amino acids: CASSFGGGSSYEQYF.

The CDR3 region is CASSPGLRFGYTF. The DNA of the CDR3 is TGTGCCAGCTCACCAGGGTTGAGGTTTGGCTACACCTTC. This chain links TRBV18 with TRBJ1-2; D gene ambiguous. The CDR3 totals 13 residues. The ends were cut back, 2 bases at V and 7 bases at J, with 11 bases in the middle. The germline gives CDR1 KGHSH, CDR2 LQKENI.

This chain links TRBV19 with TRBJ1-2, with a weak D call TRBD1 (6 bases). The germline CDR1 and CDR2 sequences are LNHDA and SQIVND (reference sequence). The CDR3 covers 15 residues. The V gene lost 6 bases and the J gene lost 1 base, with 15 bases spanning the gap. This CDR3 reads CASRPHGGVNYGYTF. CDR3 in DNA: TGTGCCAGTAGACCCCACGGGGGCGTTAACTATGGCTACACCTTC.

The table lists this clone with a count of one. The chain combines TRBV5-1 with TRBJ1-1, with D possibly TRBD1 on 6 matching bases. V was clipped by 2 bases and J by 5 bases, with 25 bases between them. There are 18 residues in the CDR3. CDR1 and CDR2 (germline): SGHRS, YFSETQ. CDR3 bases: TGCGCCAGCAGCTTAAGGCTTCAGTGGAGGGGGGAAGGGACTGAAGCTTTCTTT. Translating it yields CASSLRLQWRGEGTEAFF.

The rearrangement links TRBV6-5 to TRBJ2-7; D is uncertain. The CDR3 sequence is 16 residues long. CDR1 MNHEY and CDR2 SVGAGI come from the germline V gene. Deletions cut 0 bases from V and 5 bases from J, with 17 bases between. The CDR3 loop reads CASSYSVGPPFHEQYF. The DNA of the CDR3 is TGTGCCAGCAGTTACTCTGTAGGGCCGCCGTTTCACGAGCAGTACTTC.